The present T cell receptor beta chain was sequenced within a study of human T cells and chemical hapten exposure listed by TCRdb under 2021. Notes on the research overall: For sensitization, 2% DPC in acetone was applied to an approximately 2 cm by approximately 2 cm area of upper inner arm skin. Throughout the study period of about 25 weeks, patients also received therapeutic DPC doses to the scalp every week. Patch testing was done on the upper back using Finn chambers containing 0.01% DPC, and results were scored after 6 days according to International Contact Dermatitis Research Group standards. The mostly female patient cohort included alopecia areata with under or over 50% scalp involvement, alopecia totalis and alopecia universalis. Libraries were combined into a pool for sequencing, and differences in TCR yield between samples came mainly from small differences in library volumes within the pool. In alopecia patients, the study followed how the peripheral blood TCR repertoire changed in vivo over primary and secondary sensitization to diphenylcyclopropenone (DPC), a hapten. Blood was sampled from patients pre-sensitization (week 0) and at 2, 6 and about 24 weeks after DPC sensitization. Twenty-nine alopecia patients gave blood for TCR sequencing at one to four time points (pre-sensitization, 2, 6 and 24 weeks).

General conclusions and limits of the study: After repeated subsampling, changes were observed in the strength of the expansion versus patch-test correlation and in the threshold at which the correlation became significant. Because every patient had alopecia, a presumed autoimmune disease, the patients' immune response might differ from that of healthy individuals. Expanded TCRs formed significantly more large CDR3 similarity clusters than pre-sensitization or healthy control sets, consistent with antigen-driven responses. Patch test score correlated positively with the number of PT1 expanded TCRs, reaching significance at thresholds 8, 16 and 32 but not at 4. The number of TCRs above 1 in 1000 frequency did not change with DPC sensitization; there was no evidence of global repertoire structure alterations.

Cut back by 3 bases and 1 base, the V and J ends lie 15 bases apart. From a lookup of the germline V gene (reference sequence), CDR1 and CDR2 are DFQATT and SNEGSKA. The CDR3 runs 15 amino acids, cysteine and phenylalanine included. Only CDR3 DNA remains: 45 bases, in frame from the first base. A few counts support this clonotype. Its cognate antigen has yet to be identified. No base quality information exists; no much larger clone differs at one position. The time point label, as the study defines it: patch test 3, about 24 weeks after DPC sensitization. The treatment or condition label of this sample denotes: therapeutic diphenylcyclopropenone sensitization with weekly scalp DPC. At each patch-test visit, blood was drawn before the patch test was applied. Patients were eligible if aged 18 to 70, diagnosed with alopecia and judged suitable for DPC therapy, and pregnant patients were excluded. Total RNA was extracted from unfractionated whole blood collected in Tempus Blood RNA tubes.

Library method: RACE. The reads were generated on a NextSeq 500. During library preparation, unique molecular identifiers were attached to individual cDNA molecules so that TCRs could be counted in a quantitative, reproducible way. Each blood RNA sample was used to sequence both TCR alpha and TCR beta chains. The paper's data handling went like this. The median number of TCRs per sample was approximately 98,000, ranging from roughly 20,000 to 700,000. V, J and CDR3 annotation of the TCR reads was carried out using the Decombinator software suite. For PS versus PT1 abundance plots, all samples were subsampled to the same number of TCRs (28,000). Expanded TCRs were defined as absent before sensitization and observed at least eight times at the 2-week time point. Clones were called with MiXCR by TCRdb after fastp trimmed the public reads at Q25, and only in-frame beta chains were retained. A single entry per CDR3 protein holds the most common genes and DNA from its merged rows. The V and J calls were determined by TCRdb, not by the authors. Recorded for this sample are over 150,000 distinct CDR3 sequences; roughly 26% of them occurred a single time. The ten largest clonotypes hold roughly 2% of the sample.

Rearrangement joined TRBV20-1 to TRBJ1-1; the D gene cannot be named for sure. The input for sequencing was whole blood, taken in connection with sensitization to the hapten diphenylcyclopropenone (DPC). This clonotype was obtained from a young woman with alopecia areata. Some clones in this sample may be carry-over from other donors' samples. The CDR3 loop reads CSARVRRTSNTEAFF. The DNA sequence follows: TGCAGTGCTAGGGTCCGACGGACCTCGAACACTGAAGCTTTCTTT.